Listed here are 4 T cell receptor beta chains from one sample, sequenced in a study of shared clonotypes between healthy human individuals. This table comes from immunoSEQ multiplex PCR, and its TCRdb copy is limited to in-frame clones, with some not included. The table lists some 1 million clones, more than 65% of them singletons. The material sequenced was memory CD4+ T cells sorted from blood. Described subset: CD45RA-negative fraction. The receptors shown here come from a man aged 18 to 30 in good health.

The chain combines TRBV18 with TRBJ1-1; no clear D gene. The V and J ends lost 6 bases and 0 bases respectively, with 8 bases between them. This CDR3 contains 13 residues. CDR1 KGHSH and CDR2 LQKENI come from the germline V gene. In DNA form, the CDR3 reads TGTGCCAGCTCTCTCGCCATGAACACTGAAGCTTTCTTT. This encodes CASSLAMNTEAFF.

A word on this clone: The sample has other DNA sequences that encode this CDR3 too. The rearrangement links TRBV5-1 to TRBJ2-7, with D maybe TRBD2 (6 bases). Germline V CDR1 and CDR2: SGHRS, YFSETQ. The CDR3 runs to 14 residues. V was cut by 2 bases and J by 0 bases, with 9 bases left in between. Written as DNA, the CDR3 is TGCGCCAGCAGCTTAGGAGGGGTCTCCTACGAGCAGTACTTC. This codes for CASSLGGVSYEQYF.

The chain is built from TRBV27 and TRBJ1-2, with TRBD1 matching 9 bases. V trimming: 5 bases; J trimming: 14 bases; junction bases outside the gene matches: 15. The germline CDR1 and CDR2 sequences are MNHEY and SMNVEV (reference sequence). This CDR3 region has 14 residues. CDR3 DNA sequence: TGTGCCAGCAGTCCGACACAGGGGGCGTTGGGTATAACCTTC. Amino acids: CASSPTQGALGITF.

The V and J genes are TRBV9 and TRBJ2-1, with 10 positions matching TRBD2. Unmatched junction bases numbered 13, after V lost 4 bases and J lost 9 bases. The CDR3 loop spans 16 amino acids. Germline values: CDR1 SGDLS, CDR2 YYNGEE. The CDR3 bases are TGTGCCAGCAGCCCCGTGGCTAGCGGGAGAGGTGGTGAGCAGTTCTTC. Amino acids: CASSPVASGRGGEQFF.